This T cell receptor (beta chain) was recorded in a study of T cell responses to AZD1222 COVID-19 vaccine. General observations from the study: AZD1222 recipients seropositive at baseline numbered only five to seven. Across the whole spike, CD4 TCRs peaked at regions 160-218 and 743-854. A mostly white British donor set with more females was recruited, and clonal diversity was possibly underestimated.

In the case of this clone: The antigen remains undetermined.

TCRdb's table, derived via immunoSEQ multiplex PCR, lists solely in-frame clones and lacks some. The sample shows around 120,000 clones, about 90% of them seen only once. The trim removed 5 bases at V and 5 bases at J, leaving 10 bases unmatched. Germline assignment: CDR1 MDHEN and CDR2 SYDVKM. The CDR3 is 16 amino acids. The V and J genes are TRBV28 and TRBJ2-1; TRBD2 matches 9 bases. This sample comprised peripheral blood, obtained on day 0 of AZD1222 vaccination. The TCR originated in an adult in good health. The CDR3 DNA follows: TGTGCCAGCAGTAATCTTGGGACTAGCTTCCACAATGAGCAGTTCTTC. Protein sequence: CASSNLGTSFHNEQFF.